This T cell receptor (beta chain) was obtained from a study of T cells in localized non-small cell lung cancer. Regarding the study as a whole: The study linked higher blood T cell density to longer overall survival. Researchers found a median approximately 57 of the top 100 tumor clones in adjacent lung. Tumor showed lower T cell clonality than uninvolved adjacent lung, where it was highest. Since sequencing was restricted to only one region of the tumor, intratumor heterogeneity remains a possibility.

Method: immunoSEQ multiplex PCR; TCRdb's copy keeps in-frame clones and lacks some. Of roughly 34,000 clones in the sample, nearly 80% are singletons; the top ten hold less than 45%. Germline-derived CDR1 and CDR2 are GTSNPN and SVGIG (reference sequence). With 5 bases removed from V and 11 bases from J, the gap between germline ends came to 15 bases. This CDR3 contains 12 residues. Of note for this clone: Antigen unknown.

The rearrangement joins TRBV30 to TRBJ1-4; unclear D gene. The receptor was isolated from a male donor at least 60 years old with stage II squamous cell lung carcinoma. The starting material was peripheral blood, obtained before any cancer treatment. The CDR3 sequence is CAWATEGGKLFF. DNA for the CDR3: TGTGCCTGGGCCACCGAGGGAGGGAAACTGTTTTTT.